The T cell receptor beta chain described here comes from a study of cytomegalovirus exposure and HLA in healthy donors (TCRdb year 2017). With regard to the full study: An earlier analysis of a few hundred of the donors reported about 300 Gb of sequence data and 117 million unique TCR beta sequences obtained from about 179 million T cells. In a later analysis, previously published TCR beta repertoires from 600 to 850 donors were re-analyzed and high-resolution HLA genotyping was added so that TCR occurrence patterns could be studied. All discovery cohort repertoires had been generated using a single sequencing platform. Using immunosequencing, the study profiled T cell repertoires from approximately 700 subjects and related those repertoires to cytomegalovirus serostatus. Genome-wide SNP genotypes for about 65% of the roughly 700 donors were used in a later genetic analysis, which treated that subset as a discovery cohort. Among the roughly 400 genotyped donors, roughly 80% belonged to the genetic ancestry cluster associated with self-reported Caucasian donors. Several DR-DQ haplotypes were treated as single units for association and clustering because of strong linkage in the cohort. To decide whether each TCR beta V gene segment behaved as functional or pseudogenic, an earlier analysis of 587 of the donors relied on high-throughput TCR beta sequencing. Across some 400 genotyped donors of the cohort, an average of about 240,000 unique TCR beta nucleotide sequences per donor were sequenced, and about a sixth of those sequences were non-productive. To predict cytomegalovirus infection status, the study combined high-throughput TCR immunosequencing, statistical association of individual TCRs with disease status, and machine learning. Typing coverage differed by locus: A, B, C, DRB1 and DQB1 were typed in roughly 620-630 donors, DQA1 in 522, DPA1 in 600 to 610, and DPB1 in roughly 450. Rather than drawing on any new phenotypic data, the later analysis identified candidate immune exposures from TCR beta sequences and the way those sequences occurred across donors. Roughly 290 gigabases of sequencing data and about 92 million unique TCR sequences made up an early release that covered fewer than 650 HLA-typed donors. The study aimed to test whether signatures of past pathogen exposure could be identified by cataloging public T cell receptors. Donor age, sex, ethnicity and CMV serostatus were collected together with the repertoire data. A separate validation cohort of over 95 different subjects was used in addition to the roughly 700-subject first cohort. Both class I and class II loci were covered by HLA typing, at four-digit resolution. Study-wide conclusions, independent of this receptor: Most TCR sequences were observed very rarely across donors, whereas some public TCRs were present in many individuals. In this cohort, only TCR beta chains were sequenced, and detectable features were limited by the absence of alpha or paired-chain data. Three of the identified cytomegalovirus-associated TCR beta chains were confirmed in vitro to be specific for cytomegalovirus antigens. Assigning TCR associations to individual alleles was difficult when HLA alleles, especially DR and DQ, strongly co-occurred. In an earlier analysis of under 600 of the donors, most TCR beta V segments were observed in productive rearrangements about 87% or about 30% of the time, broadly matching IMGT annotations. The earlier analysis of 587 of the donors excluded approximately 15 rarely observed V segments, including chromosome 9 orphons, because counts were too low. In the study, approximately 160 TCR beta chains were listed as associated with cytomegalovirus. In a later genetic analysis, a missense DCLRE1C variant was associated with V-gene and J-gene trimming of TCR beta chains, and the association was replicated in an independent cohort. Roughly uniform sequencing depth across donors was assumed in presence/absence analyses, although this assumption may not hold. Some IMGT-functional V segments, including TRBV6-2 and TRBV6-3, could not be told apart with the 87-base-pair reads, so those segments were excluded. According to a later analysis, parvovirus B19, influenza, CMV and Epstein-Barr virus appeared linked to several top co-occurrence clusters. In both the original and validation cohorts, the classifier was reported to diagnose cytomegalovirus status with high specificity and sensitivity. A further reported finding was that TCR beta sequences accurately predicted the HLA-A and HLA-B alleles for most subjects in the first cohort. CMV serostatus was the only immune exposure information available for the cohort. Specific HLA alleles were associated with over 15,000 TCR beta sequences at a false discovery rate of 0.05 in a later analysis. Linkage disequilibrium might explain the correlated functional status among segregating V segments, but an unknown experimental factor could not be excluded. A cluster of highly shared sequence variants was judged likely to represent a technical artifact of the sequencing pipeline. In a later genetic analysis, fewer N-insertions in productive TCRs were reported among donors in an Asian-associated ancestry cluster than the roughly 640-donor mean. The authors suggested that the approach could potentially be extended to other disease states and immunological phenotypes. In a later analysis, HLA-associated TCR beta chains were found to be more clonally expanded and to have lower generation probabilities than equally common non-associated chains. According to a later analysis, most CMV-associated TCR beta chains appeared to be HLA-restricted, and the HLA associations seemed to be driven largely by CMV exposure. Because HLA typing was unavailable for some donors at each locus, only the typed subset was used in association tests. In a later analysis, TCR association rates were found to vary across HLA loci, with the most associated TCRs seen for DRB1 alleles and the fewest for HLA-C alleles.

The cohort was made up of 500 to 800 healthy bone marrow donors. At the time of sampling, every cohort member was nominally healthy, though immune exposures that went unrecorded were likely present. The donor was CMV seronegative and belonged to the group of several hundred seronegative cohort members. Every donor gave a peripheral blood sample, and the peripheral blood mononuclear cells from that sample were used for TCR beta sequencing. The Qiagen DNeasy Blood Extraction Kit was used to extract genomic DNA from the blood cell samples. The CDR3 covers 15 residues, taking in both the cysteine and the phenylalanine. The CDR3 DNA has 45 bases and is translated from base 1. V lost 3 bases and J lost 3 bases, and the count of bases not matched to a germline gene is 6. The germline V gene (reference sequence) sets CDR1 to LNHDA and CDR2 to SQIVND. Comments on this clone: Its antigen target is currently unknown. No much larger clonotype is one base removed from it; base qualities were not supplied.

Libraries were prepared through the immunoSEQ multiplex PCR assay. A mixture of 60 forward primers for TCR Vbeta segments and 13 reverse primers for TCR Jbeta segments was used in the multiplex PCR. The CDR3 region of rearranged TCR beta genes was amplified from genomic DNA with a multiplex PCR assay. The amplified TCR beta libraries were sequenced on the Illumina HiSeq System as 87-base-pair reads. Per the authors' processing: Across the 670 or so repertoires, a later analysis counted 75 million to 90 million unique TCR beta chains, 9 million to 14 million of which were shared by at least two donors. A nearest-neighbor algorithm error-corrected the raw reads and collapsed the reads into unique sequences, merging closely related sequences to remove PCR and sequencing errors. Alignment of CDR3 sequences to IMGT reference sequences was used to assign V, D and J gene segments. Each retained sequence needed at least a six-nucleotide match to both a V gene segment and a J gene segment. A rearrangement counted as productive if the CDR3 had no stop codons and remained in frame with V and J, and every other rearrangement counted as non-productive. CDR3 was defined by IMGT convention, running from the second conserved V-encoded cysteine to the conserved J-encoded phenylalanine. In an earlier analysis of just under 600 of the donors, sequences lacking an unambiguous match to a single V gene segment were excluded. In an earlier analysis of around 590 of the donors, a V segment was called functional when productive rearrangements were above 56.7%, and segregating when the standard deviation between donors exceeded 5%. A statistical classification framework was built to diagnose cytomegalovirus status from the catalog of TCR beta chain sequences. In a later analysis, V and J genes were assigned by comparing TCR nucleotide sequences against IMGT/GENE-DB human TR gene sequences. In a later analysis, CDR3 sequences and most-parsimonious VDJ recombination scenarios were assigned using the TCRdist pipeline. A later analysis defined each TCR beta chain by its CDR3 amino acid sequence plus V-gene family, and excluded reads lacking a unique V-gene family. A later analysis removed 500 to 650 highly shared, low-generation-probability nucleotide sequences to deal with suspected cross-contamination and a sequencing artifact. For each public chain, a later analysis derived a clonal expansion index from normalized ranks of inferred template counts within each repertoire. In a later analysis, generation probabilities were computed with a VDJ recombination model fitted to out-of-frame rearrangements, and the resulting probabilities were checked against IGoR. A later analysis scored TCR-TCR, TCR-HLA and TCR-CMV co-occurrence with hypergeometric tests, applying a repertoire-size bias correction to TCR pairs. In a later analysis, false discovery rates were estimated by permuting HLA or CMV assignments 20 times. A later analysis grouped co-occurring TCRs with DBSCAN, adding TCRdist sequence similarity when clustering within HLA-allele-positive subsets. Co-occurrence clustering excluded repertoires with fewer than 30,000 or more than 120,000 public chains, plus five with anomalous nucleotide sharing. TCRdb holds this immuneACCESS table with in-frame rearrangements only. Some clones are missing; in checked studies, unresolved V genes explain under half, and the rest has no known cause. V and J calls and clone size follow that table, whereas D and trimming were derived from the DNA. For this sample there are approximately 190,000 clones; approximately 84% appear just once. 3.5% to 4% of the sample belongs to the ten largest clones.

The receptor was derived from a man in his fifties in good health and CMV-seronegative. The chain is encoded by TRBV19 joined to TRBJ2-7; 9 bases in the junction line up with TRBD1. Material: PBMCs. The encoded CDR3 is CASSITGTGYYEQYF. Here is the DNA: TGTGCCAGTAGTATTACCGGGACAGGGTACTACGAGCAGTACTTC.